This T cell receptor beta chain derives from a study of blood T cell repertoires in COVID-19. Across the study: COVID-19 samples, acute and convalescent, were from the United States, Italy and Spain. PBMCs, B-cell-depleted T cells, or T cells were the source of the cDNA or gDNA that made up the material.

In germline, CDR1 is DFQATT, CDR2 SNEGSKA (reference sequence). The ends were cut back, 3 bases at V and 6 bases at J, with 12 bases in the middle. The CDR3 extends over 13 amino acids. Authors' analysis steps: Estimation of nucleated cell counts relied on the amplification of reference gene primers. Repertoires were generated with immunoSEQ multiplex PCR, while TCRdb's copy carries only in-frame clones and drops some. D and trimming come from the DNA, and the V and J calls and clone size come from that table. The sample includes roughly 250,000 clones, 65% to 90% of them seen just once. The sequence was obtained from an elderly woman with active or convalescent COVID-19. The chain carries TRBV20-1 and TRBJ1-5; D perhaps matches TRBD1 (5 bases). The specimen was peripheral blood. The CDR3 coding sequence is TGCAGTGCTAGTGAGGGGAGTTTTCAGCCCCAGCATTTT. Its protein is CSASEGSFQPQHF.